The clone carrying this T cell receptor beta chain was detected many times. This sample was included in a study of early T cells in non-severe SARS-CoV-2 infection. Turning to the study itself: Sequencing was performed on bulk RNA from unsorted whole blood, leaving chains unpaired.

The CDR3 sequence is 14 residues long. Germline CDR1 is SNHLY and CDR2 is FYNNEI. V was cut by 5 bases and J by 3 bases, with 11 bases left in between. One entry per CDR3 protein, called by TCRdb with MiXCR from the 5' RACE reads. The data show tens of thousands of distinct CDR3 sequences, with around 5.2% seen just once and about 6.8% held by the top ten. Sequenced sample: whole blood. The sequence came from an adult who was a healthcare worker with PCR-confirmed SARS-CoV-2 infection or an uninfected control (not recorded which). The V and J genes are TRBV2 and TRBJ1-5, with TRBD1 as a possible D gene (6 bases). CDR3 DNA: TGTGCCAGCAGTCTGACAGGCTACAATCAGCCCCAGCATTTT. Its protein product is CASSLTGYNQPQHF.